The 19 T cell receptor beta chains in this list originate from one sample, sequenced in a study of shared clonotypes between healthy human individuals. Positively selected for CCR7, the CD45RO-negative cells used as naive CD8 cells excluded terminally differentiated effector memory CD45RA+ cells. Method: immunoSEQ multiplex PCR; TCRdb's copy keeps in-frame clones and lacks some. This table has approximately 810,000 clones, more than 85% appearing once. The sample was naive CD8+ T cells sorted from blood. Source of these receptors: a man younger than 45 in good health.

The chain combines TRBV28 with TRBJ2-5; no definite D call. V was shortened by 3 bases and J by 5 bases, with 19 bases between the two germline ends. The CDR3 length is 16 residues. CDR1 MDHEN and CDR2 SYDVKM come from the germline V gene. The CDR3 coding sequence is TGTGCCAGCAGTTTTCAAAAAACCTTACCCGGGGAGACCCAGTACTTC. Translation gives CASSFQKTLPGETQYF.

The J gene is TRBJ2-7, the V gene TRBV4-1, with D tentatively TRBD2 (6 bases). This CDR3 region has 18 residues. Germline CDR1 reads MGHRA; CDR2 reads YSYEKL. Between the trimmed V and J ends, which lost 0 bases and 0 bases, there was a span of 18 bases. CDR3 in DNA: TGCGCCAGCAGCCAAGAAGGTAGCGGAGGCTGGACCTCCTACGAGCAGTACTTC. This sequence encodes CASSQEGSGGWTSYEQYF.

V and J are TRBV5-1 and TRBJ2-7; D assignment may be TRBD1 or TRBD2 (5 bases each). The germline V and J ends were trimmed by 2 bases and 2 bases, with 11 bases remaining between them. Germline V gives CDR1 SGHRS, CDR2 YFSETQ. The CDR3 covers 14 residues. CDR3 coding DNA: TGCGCCAGCAGCTTCCGGGACGGAGCCTACGAGCAGTACTTC. Translated, it gives CASSFRDGAYEQYF.

This sequence joins TRBV6-6 and TRBJ2-1; TRBD2 agrees at 9 bases. The V and J ends lost 6 bases and 0 bases, in that order; junction bases with no gene match: 6. From germline, CDR1 is MNHNY and CDR2 SVGAGI (reference sequence). There are 16 residues in the CDR3. As DNA, the CDR3 is TGTGCCAGCAGCCGGTATAGCGGGAGCTCCTACAATGAGCAGTTCTTC. It translates to CASSRYSGSSYNEQFF.

This rearrangement joins TRBV7-2 to TRBJ2-1, with a weak D call TRBD1 (6 bases). Trimming shortened V by 3 bases and J by 5 bases, and 14 bases separated the two germline ends. The V gene's germline CDR1 is SGHTA and CDR2 FQGNSA. This CDR3 region has 15 residues. CDR3 region: CASSLNRAVNNEQFF. In DNA form, the CDR3 reads TGTGCCAGCAGCTTGAACAGGGCGGTCAACAATGAGCAGTTCTTC.

Remarks on this clone: Other DNA variants within this sample encode the same CDR3. The chain uses TRBV5-1 and TRBJ1-1; D uncertain. The CDR3 runs to 13 residues. The V gene lost 0 bases and the J gene lost 3 bases, with 6 bases spanning the gap. The germline CDR1 and CDR2 sequences are SGHRS and YFSETQ. CDR3 in amino acids: CASSLVGDTEAFF. The CDR3 region has the DNA TGCGCCAGCAGCTTGGTAGGAGACACTGAAGCTTTCTTT.

V is TRBV9 and J is TRBJ2-7, with 7 bases identical to TRBD2. The CDR3 runs 16 residues. Germline trimming cut 0 bases from V and 6 bases from J; bases unmatched to any gene: 12. CDR1 is SGDLS, CDR2 YYNGEE, per germline. The CDR3 spells CASSVAGGSPRGEQYF. CDR3 bases: TGTGCCAGCAGCGTAGCCGGCGGGAGCCCAAGAGGCGAGCAGTACTTC.

V is TRBV11-3 and J is TRBJ2-2, with 8 nucleotides matching TRBD2. Unmatched junction bases numbered 8, after V lost 4 bases and J lost 1 base. This CDR3 spans 17 amino acids. Looked up from germline, CDR1 is SGHNT and CDR2 is YENEEA. CDR3: CASSSLGGTRNTGELFF. The CDR3 DNA follows: TGTGCCAGCAGCTCCCTCGGGGGGACTAGGAACACCGGGGAGCTGTTTTTT.

A remark on this clone: A read error may produce the germline difference seen at one junction end. The chain links TRBV27 to TRBJ2-1, with D perhaps TRBD1 (6 bases). The CDR3 totals 12 residues. CDR1 and CDR2 (germline): MNHEY, SMNVEV (reference sequence). The CDR3, as DNA: TGTGCCAGCAGTCCGGACAGCCTGACACAACTCTTC. This sequence encodes CASSPDSLTQLF.

This clone was seen just once. The chain is built from TRBV29-1 and TRBJ2-7; the D is unclear. The V end was cut by 1 base, the J end by 3 bases, with 10 bases between. Looked up from germline, CDR1 is SQVTM and CDR2 is ANQGSEA. The CDR3 contains 13 residues. The CDR3 here is CSVEVENSYEQYF. The DNA for the CDR3 is TGCAGCGTTGAAGTAGAGAACAGCTACGAGCAGTACTTC.

The chain couples TRBV7-6 to TRBJ2-3; D call uncertain. The CDR3 contains 17 residues. Trimming removed 5 bases at V and 2 bases at J, with 20 bases between. Germline CDR1 is SGHVS and CDR2 is FNYEAQ. In DNA form, the CDR3 reads TGTGCCAGCAGCCGTACTGGGCCTCAGAGGCTCACAGATACGCAGTATTTT. Protein sequence: CASSRTGPQRLTDTQYF. The complete variable domain, with remaining parts taken from reference TRBV7-6 and TRBJ2-3, reads GAGVSQSPRYKVTKRGQDVALRCDPISGHVSLYWYRQALGQGPEFLTYFNYEAQQDKSGLPNDRFSAERPEGSISTLTIQRTEQRDSAMYRCASSRTGPQRLTDTQYFGPGTRLTVL.

The CDR3 spells CASSVNQNYNEQFF. The CDR3 coding sequence is TGTGCCAGCAGCGTAAACCAGAACTACAATGAGCAGTTCTTC. This chain links TRBV9 with TRBJ2-1; no reliable D call. Germline assignment: CDR1 SGDLS and CDR2 YYNGEE. The CDR3 is 14 amino acids. V was shortened by 1 base and J by 3 bases, with 8 bases between the two germline ends.

This sequence joins TRBV4-1 and TRBJ2-7; 16 bases map to TRBD2. The CDR3 contains 17 residues. The V gene's germline CDR1 is MGHRA and CDR2 YSYEKL. The V gene end was trimmed by 3 bases and the J gene end by 4 bases; junction bases not matched to a gene: 6. The CDR3 coding sequence is TGCGCCAGCAGCCATGGGACTAGCGGGAGGGGCAAGTACGAGCAGTACTTC. Its protein product is CASSHGTSGRGKYEQYF.

The chain has TRBV28 and TRBJ2-3; no clear D gene. This CDR3 has 14 amino acids. V was clipped by 2 bases and J by 1 base, with 7 bases between them. CDR1 is MDHEN, CDR2 SYDVKM, per germline. In DNA form, the CDR3 reads TGTGCCAGCAGTTTAGTAAGGCGCACAGATACGCAGTATTTT. Its protein is CASSLVRRTDTQYF.

This chain joins TRBV29-1 and TRBJ1-2, with 7 bases matching TRBD1. The J segment lost 4 bases and the V segment lost 7 bases, leaving 3 bases of the junction unmatched. CDR1 and CDR2 (germline): SQVTM, ANQGSEA. The CDR3 is 11 amino acids. CDR3 nucleotide sequence: TGCAGCGGAACAGGGGTCTATGGCTACACCTTC. It codes for CSGTGVYGYTF.

The rearrangement links TRBV2 to TRBJ1-5; D is possibly TRBD1 (5 bases). Germline V lookup: CDR1 SNHLY, CDR2 FYNNEI. The CDR3 spans 18 residues. V lost 2 bases and J 4 bases, leaving 21 bases between the germline ends. Written as DNA, the CDR3 is TGTGCCAGCAGTGAATTCAGGGTCTCGGCCGAGAAAAATCAGCCCCAGCATTTT. Its protein is CASSEFRVSAEKNQPQHF.

The V and J genes are TRBV18 and TRBJ2-5, with a weak D call TRBD2 (6 bases). CDR1 is KGHSH and CDR2 is LQKENI in the germline V gene. The CDR3 covers 16 residues. Deletions cut 2 bases from V and 5 bases from J, with 18 bases between. The CDR3, as DNA: TGTGCCAGCTCACCAATGGGAAGCGGGTCTATGGAGACCCAGTACTTC. Protein product: CASSPMGSGSMETQYF.

As regards this clone: This CDR3 is also generated by other DNA sequences in the sample. The chain joins TRBV28 to TRBJ2-7, with unresolved D. Trimming stripped 6 bases from V and 1 base from J, with 7 bases between. Germline assignment: CDR1 MDHEN and CDR2 SYDVKM. The CDR3 loop spans 12 amino acids. The CDR3 loop reads CASSPPSYEQYF. CDR3 bases: TGTGCCAGCAGCCCCCCATCCTACGAGCAGTACTTC. The variable domain in full, completed from reference TRBV28 and TRBJ2-7, reads DVKVTQSSRYLVKRTGEKVFLECVQDMDHENMFWYRQDPGLGLRLIYFSYDVKMKEKGDIPEGYSVSREKKERFSLILESASTNQTSMYLCASSPPSYEQYFGPGTRLTVT.

V and J are TRBV15 and TRBJ1-1; D remains unclear. V was pared by 0 bases and J by 0 bases, with 8 bases between. CDR3 size: 15 residues. The germline gives CDR1 LNHNV, CDR2 YYDKDF (reference sequence). The DNA for the CDR3 is TGTGCCACCAGCAGAGATCGAAGTATGAACACTGAAGCTTTCTTT. As protein: CATSRDRSMNTEAFF.